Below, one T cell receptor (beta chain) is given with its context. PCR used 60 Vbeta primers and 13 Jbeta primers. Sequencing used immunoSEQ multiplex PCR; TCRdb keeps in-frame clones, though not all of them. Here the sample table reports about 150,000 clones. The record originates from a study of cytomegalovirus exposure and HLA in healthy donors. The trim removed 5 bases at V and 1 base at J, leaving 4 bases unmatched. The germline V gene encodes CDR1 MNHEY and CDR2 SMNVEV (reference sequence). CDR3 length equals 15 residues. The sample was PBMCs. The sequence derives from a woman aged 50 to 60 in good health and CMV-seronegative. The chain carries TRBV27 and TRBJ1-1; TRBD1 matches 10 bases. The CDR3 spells CASSERDRGNTEAFF. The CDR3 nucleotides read TGTGCCAGCAGTGAACGGGACAGGGGGAACACTGAAGCTTTCTTT.